The next 4 T cell receptor beta chains were all read from a single sample in a study of cytomegalovirus exposure and HLA in healthy donors. Use of 60 Vbeta and 13 Jbeta primers characterized the PCR. The protocol was immunoSEQ multiplex PCR, while the TCRdb copy is restricted to in-frame clones and leaves out a portion. The sample records approximately 120,000 clones, around 80% being singletons. The sample consisted of PBMCs. Source of these receptors: a female donor in good health and CMV-seronegative.

The chain links TRBV7-8 to TRBJ1-1; no clear D gene. V gave up 4 bases and J gave up 1 base, with 7 bases separating them. This CDR3 spans 13 amino acids. Germline V gene sequence: CDR1 SGHVS, CDR2 FQNEAQ. The CDR3 sequence is CASSWQSNTEAFF. As DNA, the CDR3 is TGTGCCAGCAGCTGGCAGTCGAACACTGAAGCTTTCTTT.

The V and J genes are TRBV4-3 and TRBJ2-7; a possible D gene is TRBD2 (7 bases). V lost 5 bases to trimming and J lost 2 bases, with 16 bases between them. Germline V gives CDR1 LGHNA, CDR2 YSLEER. The CDR3 is made up of 15 amino acids. CDR3 coding DNA: TGCGCCAGCAGCGACAAGGGGGGGGAGGCCTACGAGCAGTACTTC. This codes for CASSDKGGEAYEQYF.

For the CDR3, the DNA is TGTGCCAGCAGCACTAGCGGGGGGGCGACAGATACGCAGTATTTT. It codes for CASSTSGGATDTQYF. The V call is TRBV7-9, the J call TRBJ2-3, with TRBD2 identical over 13 bases. This CDR3 comprises 15 residues. The V gene's germline CDR1 is SEHNR and CDR2 FQNEAQ (reference sequence). With V trimmed by 5 bases and J by 3 bases, 2 bases remained unmatched.

This clone was detected only a few times. V is TRBV2 and J is TRBJ2-2; no clear D gene. The length of the CDR3 is 11 residues. V lost 7 bases and J 7 bases, leaving 7 bases between the germline ends. From germline, CDR1 is SNHLY and CDR2 FYNNEI. CDR3 in DNA: TGTGCCAGCACTCGCAGCGGGGAGCTGTTTTTT. It is translated as CASTRSGELFF.